Below, one T cell receptor beta chain is given with its context. The target antigen is unknown. This entry is derived from a study of identical twins. Whole-study findings and limits: Twins' surplus sharing was weaker for beta out-of-frame sequences.

V was clipped by 6 bases and J by 4 bases; unmatched bases: 11. The V gene's germline CDR1 is LGHDT and CDR2 YNNKEL (reference sequence). The CDR3 contains 16 residues. TCRdb called the 5' RACE reads again in MiXCR, with one record for every CDR3 protein. The data show 500,000 to 600,000 distinct CDR3 sequences, less than 25% seen once. The data also belong to a second study, concerning T cells expressing NK-cell markers. That investigation notes: Sorted CD3+CD56+NKG2C+, CD3+CD56+NKG2C- and CD3+CD56-NKG2C+ T cells provided the TCR beta repertoires. The eight sequenced donors comprised seven who were HCMV-seropositive and one who was seronegative.

Material for sequencing was CD4+ T cells sorted from blood. J is TRBJ2-2 and V is TRBV3-1; TRBD2 aligns across 7 bases. This clonotype originated in a woman under 30 in good health. The CDR3 spells CASSPRGVSGTGELFF. The CDR3 DNA reads TGTGCCAGCAGTCCCCGGGGGGTTTCGGGCACCGGGGAGCTGTTTTTT.